This T cell receptor beta chain was retrieved from a study of graft-versus-host responses after intestinal transplantation. Whole-study context: Recipients had multivisceral, liver-intestinal, or isolated intestinal transplants. All recipients got anti-thymocyte globulin induction, then tacrolimus and steroids for approximately 3 years. General observations from the study: Some GvH clones were seen earlier in gut or blood, suggesting intestinal origin. Allografts from individuals with graft-donor T cell macrochimerism displayed high graft-versus-host to host-versus-graft clonal ratios.

Generated by immunoSEQ multiplex PCR, the TCRdb table keeps only in-frame clones and is missing some. This repertoire shows 50,000 to 80,000 clones, 85% to 95% found once; its top ten account for about 1.8%. In regard to this clone: Its antigen is undetermined.

The sequencing here drew on unstimulated CD8+ T cells sorted from spleen or lymph node cells, taken before transplant. The sequence derives from a human donor who was the organ donor for an intestinal transplant.

The CDR3 protein is CASSLGTAHEQYF. The CDR3 DNA reads as TGTGCCAGCAGCTTAGGGACAGCCCACGAGCAGTACTTC. This chain links TRBV11-3 with TRBJ2-7; TRBD1 might be the D (6 bases). The CDR3 is made up of 13 amino acids. With 1 base removed from V and 5 bases from J, the gap between germline ends came to 9 bases. In germline, CDR1 is SGHNT, CDR2 YENEEA.